Presented here are 29 T cell receptor beta chains from one specimen sequenced in a study of T-cell memory formation after mild COVID-19. TCRdb processed the 5' RACE reads anew with MiXCR; each CDR3 protein has one entry. The sample shows under 550,000 distinct CDR3 sequences, about 20% of them seen only once. Sequenced input: PBMCs or a T cell subset sorted from them (not recorded which). The source of these receptors is an adult woman who had mild COVID-19 (a few samples of this study predate the infection). Cell type and time point are not known.

This clonotype has a handful of counts. The chain recombines TRBV4-2 with TRBJ2-5; TRBD2 aligns across 11 bases. Losses at the gene ends were 1 base for V and 2 bases for J; bases not matched to a gene: 12. This CDR3 spans 19 amino acids. In germline, CDR1 is LGHNA, CDR2 YNFKEQ. The CDR3 here is CASSQAQGDSGGVQETQYF. CDR3 DNA sequence: TGTGCCAGCAGCCAAGCCCAAGGGGATAGCGGGGGGGTTCAAGAGACCCAGTACTTC.

The chain carries TRBV6-2 or TRBV6-3 and TRBJ2-7, with D perhaps matching TRBD1 (5 bases). In germline, CDR1 is MNHEY, CDR2 SVGEGT. The CDR3 runs 18 residues. Between the trimmed V and J ends, which lost 4 bases and 5 bases, there was a span of 27 bases. The CDR3 spells CASSLDLLGHAGIHEQYF. The CDR3 nucleotides are TGTGCCAGCAGTTTAGACCTACTGGGGCATGCAGGGATCCACGAGCAGTACTTC.

This clonotype has a handful of counts. V usage is TRBV25-1 and J usage is TRBJ2-5; TRBD2 is a possible D gene (6 bases). The germline V gene has CDR1 MGHDK and CDR2 SYGVNS. The V and J ends lost 2 bases and 7 bases respectively, with 11 bases between them. The CDR3 length is 13 residues. This CDR3 is CASSEGGPWTQYF. DNA for the CDR3: TGTGCCAGCAGTGAAGGAGGGCCCTGGACCCAGTACTTC.

The CDR3 bases are TGTGCCAGTAGTACTCCCTGGGACAGGGATTCACCCCTCCACTTT. Translating gives CASSTPWDRDSPLHF. The chain has TRBV19 and TRBJ1-6; TRBD1 agrees at 9 bases. This CDR3 is built from 15 residues. Trimming at V came to 4 bases and at J to 8 bases, leaving 6 bases not matched to a gene. The germline gives CDR1 LNHDA, CDR2 SQIVND (reference sequence).

This clonotype was detected a few times. The V and J genes are TRBV24-1 and TRBJ1-2; D perhaps matches TRBD1 (6 bases). Germline V CDR1 and CDR2: KGHDR, SFDVKD. Trimming cost V 3 bases and J 12 bases, with 10 bases left between them. This CDR3 comprises 11 residues. Written as DNA, the CDR3 is TGTGCCACCAGTGATGACAGGTTCCACACCTTC. Its protein product is CATSDDRFHTF.

This clonotype was counted at least ten times. The gene calls are TRBV5-5 and TRBJ1-2; TRBD1 matches at 8 bases. V gave up 0 bases and J gave up 6 bases; unmatched junction bases: 7. The CDR3 extends over 15 amino acids. Germline values: CDR1 SGHKS, CDR2 YYEKEE (reference sequence). In DNA form, the CDR3 reads TGTGCCAGCAGCTTGGGCCAGGGGGCTCGGGATGGCTACACCTTC. Protein: CASSLGQGARDGYTF.

This clonotype was recorded many times. The chain has TRBV5-1 and TRBJ2-2; 8 nucleotides match TRBD1. The germline CDR1 and CDR2 sequences are SGHRS and YFSETQ. This CDR3 comprises 14 residues. Trimming cost V 4 bases and J 5 bases; bases outside gene matches: 4. The CDR3 protein is CASSLQGVTGELFF. CDR3 in DNA: TGCGCCAGCAGCCTACAGGGGGTTACCGGGGAGCTGTTTTTT.

The table lists this clonotype with many counts. The chain carries TRBV7-9 and TRBJ2-7; unclear D gene. The germline CDR1 and CDR2 sequences are SEHNR and FQNEAQ (reference sequence). V lost 6 bases and J 2 bases, leaving 8 bases between the germline ends. The CDR3 runs 12 residues. This chain's CDR3 is CASSPDTYEQYF. CDR3 nucleotides: TGTGCCAGCAGTCCTGACACCTACGAGCAGTACTTC.

In this sample, this clonotype turned up a few times. The chain links TRBV12-3 or TRBV12-4 to TRBJ1-2; D may be TRBD1 (5 bases). Trimming left V 2 bases short and J 6 bases short, with 7 bases between. The CDR3 consists of 12 residues. The CDR3, as DNA: TGTGCCAGCAGTTTATGGGGGAATGGCTACACCTTC. It yields the protein CASSLWGNGYTF.

V usage is TRBV7-2 and J usage is TRBJ1-1; TRBD1 matches 8 bases. Germline-derived CDR1 and CDR2 are SGHTA and FQGNSA. Trimming cost V 5 bases and J 0 bases; bases outside gene matches: 5. The CDR3 length is 15 residues. CDR3 loop: CASSQGQAMNTEAFF. CDR3 in DNA: TGTGCCAGCAGCCAGGGACAGGCCATGAACACTGAAGCTTTCTTT. Combining the CDR3 with reference TRBV7-2 and TRBJ1-1 gives the whole variable domain GAGVSQSPSNKVTEKGKDVELRCDPISGHTALYWYRQSLGQGLEFLIYFQGNSAPDKSGLPSDRFSAERTGGSVSTLTIQRTQQEDSAVYLCASSQGQAMNTEAFFGQGTRLTVV.

In this sample, this clonotype turned up a few times. This chain joins TRBV7-3 and TRBJ2-1; no definite D call. Germline V gives CDR1 SGHTA, CDR2 FQGTGA. V gave up 0 bases and J gave up 4 bases, with 7 bases separating them. The CDR3 contains 14 residues. This CDR3 is CASSLTFTYNEQFF. The CDR3 coding sequence is TGTGCCAGCAGCTTAACCTTCACTTACAATGAGCAGTTCTTC.

This chain connects TRBV5-6 to TRBJ2-1, with D unresolved. CDR3 size: 12 residues. CDR1 and CDR2 from the germline V gene are SGHDT and YYEEEE. Between the trimmed V and J ends, which lost 2 bases and 8 bases, there was a span of 8 bases. The DNA of the CDR3 is TGTGCCAGCAGCTTAAGTGGCTATGAGCAGTTCTTC. Its protein is CASSLSGYEQFF.

The chain links TRBV15 to TRBJ1-6, with D perhaps TRBD1 (6 bases). V dropped 1 base and J dropped 10 bases, with 17 bases sitting between them. This CDR3 is built from 16 residues. Germline V gene sequence: CDR1 LNHNV, CDR2 YYDKDF (reference sequence). The CDR3 region is CATSRVGDMSNSPLHF. The CDR3 DNA reads as TGTGCCACCAGCAGAGTAGGGGACATGTCCAACTCACCCCTCCACTTT.

This chain uses TRBV15 with TRBJ1-2; TRBD1 matches 10 bases. The CDR3 covers 15 residues. Germline CDR1 is LNHNV and CDR2 is YYDKDF (reference sequence). J lost 4 bases, V lost 0 bases, and 2 bases had no gene match. The CDR3, as DNA: TGTGCCACCAGCAGAGACCGGGACAGGGGCTATGGCTACACCTTC. This sequence encodes CATSRDRDRGYGYTF. The full variable domain, in which reference TRBV15 and TRBJ1-2 provide the parts outside the CDR3, is DAMVIQNPRYQVTQFGKPVTLSCSQTLNHNVMYWYQQKSSQAPKLLFHYYDKDFNNEADTPDNFQSRRPNTSFCFLDIRSPGLGDTAMYLCATSRDRDRGYGYTFGSGTRLTVV.

The chain recombines TRBV2 with TRBJ2-7; possible D gene TRBD1, 6 bases. There are 16 residues in the CDR3. Trimming took off 3 bases at V and 2 bases at J, with 17 bases between the two ends. Germline CDR1 is SNHLY and CDR2 is FYNNEI. CDR3 in amino acids: CASSDPGQGKTYEQYF. The CDR3, as DNA: TGTGCCAGCAGTGACCCGGGCCAGGGGAAAACCTACGAGCAGTACTTC.

This clonotype was seen only a few times. The chain couples TRBV12-3 or TRBV12-4 to TRBJ1-2; D not resolved. Trimming removed 0 bases from V and 1 base from J, with 12 bases in between. The CDR3 loop spans 16 amino acids. The CDR3 region is CASSLAWQKYNYGYTF. The CDR3, as DNA: TGTGCCAGCAGTTTAGCGTGGCAGAAATATAACTATGGCTACACCTTC.

This clonotype has only one observation. This chain connects TRBV11-2 to TRBJ1-2, with D tentatively TRBD1 (5 bases). Germline CDR1 reads SGHAT; CDR2 reads FQNNGV. This CDR3 is built from 15 residues. V was cut by 4 bases and J by 7 bases, with 19 bases left in between. CDR3 nucleotide sequence: TGTGCCAGCAGCTCTTCAGGGACCGTCCCCTCTGGCTACACCTTC. It encodes CASSSSGTVPSGYTF.

This clonotype has more than one count but fewer than ten. The J gene is TRBJ2-7, the V gene TRBV12-3 or TRBV12-4, with a possible D match to TRBD1 (6 bases). The CDR3 has 14 amino acids. The V and J ends lost 4 bases and 3 bases respectively, with 13 bases between them. The CDR3 is CASSSTGKGYEQYF. The CDR3 nucleotides read TGTGCCAGCAGTTCTACAGGGAAAGGCTACGAGCAGTACTTC.

This clonotype was recorded a few times. This rearrangement joins TRBV7-6 to TRBJ2-1; the D call may be TRBD1 or TRBD2 (5 bases each). Germline CDR1 is SGHVS and CDR2 is FNYEAQ. The CDR3 is made up of 13 amino acids. Trimming took off 1 base at V and 14 bases at J, with 15 bases between the two ends. CDR3 DNA sequence: TGTGCCAGCAGCTTAGACCCGGGGCAACCCAAGTTCTTC. Residues: CASSLDPGQPKFF.

The V call is TRBV7-6, the J call TRBJ2-1; 7 positions match TRBD1. CDR3 length equals 17 residues. Trimming removed 0 bases from V and 5 bases from J; junction bases left unmatched: 10. Germline V CDR1 and CDR2: SGHVS, FNYEAQ. As DNA, the CDR3 is TGTGCCAGCAGCTTAGCGACCTGGACAGGTCCCCACAATGAGCAGTTCTTC. It codes for CASSLATWTGPHNEQFF.

This clonotype has more than one count but fewer than ten. The chain is built from TRBV18 and TRBJ2-7; D is unresolved. CDR1 and CDR2 (germline): KGHSH, LQKENI. V was clipped by 3 bases and J by 2 bases, with 14 bases between them. This CDR3 spans 15 amino acids. CDR3 nucleotide sequence: TGTGCCAGCTCACCGTTGGGTCCCCCTACCTACGAGCAGTACTTC. This sequence encodes CASSPLGPPTYEQYF.

The table lists this clonotype with a few counts. The rearrangement uses TRBV10-3 and TRBJ1-1; the D gene is possibly TRBD1 (5 bases). CDR1 is ENHRY and CDR2 is SYGVKD in the germline V gene. The V end lost 7 bases, the J end lost 1 base, and 13 bases lay between the germline ends. The CDR3 contains 14 residues. CDR3 DNA: TGTGCCATCACCCCGGGACCTGAGAACACTGAAGCTTTCTTT. It specifies CAITPGPENTEAFF.

The chain links TRBV6-1 to TRBJ1-4; D ambiguous. V was clipped by 2 bases and J by 16 bases, with 11 bases between them. This CDR3 is built from 11 residues. Germline lookup yields CDR1 MNHNS and CDR2 SASEGT. CDR3 region: CASSEPRIPFF. The CDR3 region has the DNA TGTGCCAGCAGTGAACCCCGGATCCCGTTTTTT.

This clonotype was counted between two and nine times. The rearrangement links TRBV29-1 to TRBJ2-3, with 7 bases identical to TRBD1. In germline, CDR1 is SQVTM, CDR2 ANQGSEA. The V gene end was trimmed by 6 bases and the J gene end by 0 bases; junction bases not matched to a gene: 6. The CDR3 extends over 14 amino acids. CDR3 amino acids: CSVQGQGSTDTQYF. The DNA for the CDR3 is TGCAGCGTACAGGGGCAGGGTAGCACAGATACGCAGTATTTT.

This clonotype was seen a few times. The chain is built from TRBV5-5 and TRBJ2-7; possible D gene TRBD1, 6 bases. Per the germline V gene, CDR1 is SGHKS and CDR2 is YYEKEE (reference sequence). The CDR3 loop spans 17 amino acids. V gave up 0 bases and J gave up 0 bases, with 16 bases separating them. CDR3 DNA sequence: TGTGCCAGCAGCTTGGCCTTGACAGGTGCACCCTCCTACGAGCAGTACTTC. Protein: CASSLALTGAPSYEQYF.

The gene calls are TRBV14 and TRBJ2-2; D perhaps matches TRBD1 (6 bases). The CDR3 spans 16 residues. Looked up from germline, CDR1 is SGHDN and CDR2 is FVKESK. V was pared by 2 bases and J by 1 base, with 11 bases between. The CDR3 DNA follows: TGTGCCAGCAGCCAACTCACGGGACAGAACACCGGGGAGCTGTTTTTT. It codes for CASSQLTGQNTGELFF.

The chain uses TRBV19 and TRBJ1-4; D is undetermined. The CDR3 runs to 12 residues. The germline gives CDR1 LNHDA, CDR2 SQIVND (reference sequence). The V gene lost 6 bases and the J gene lost 4 bases, with 6 bases spanning the gap. CDR3 amino acids: CASRNDNEKLFF. CDR3 in DNA: TGTGCCAGTAGGAACGATAATGAAAAACTGTTTTTT.

The chain recombines TRBV10-3 with TRBJ2-7; D may be TRBD1 (5 bases). Trimming removed 8 bases from V and 3 bases from J, with 11 bases in between. CDR3 size: 12 residues. Germline CDR1 and CDR2: ENHRY and SYGVKD. The CDR3 coding sequence is TGTGCCATCGGGCAGGGTATCTACGAGCAGTACTTC. Its translation: CAIGQGIYEQYF.

This clonotype was counted only a few times. This chain uses TRBV7-3 with TRBJ2-1; D possibly matches TRBD1 or TRBD2 (5 bases each). The CDR3 length is 16 residues. The V gene's germline CDR1 is SGHTA and CDR2 FQGTGA. The ends were cut back, 3 bases at V and 3 bases at J, with 15 bases in the middle. CDR3 protein: CASSLTPGTIYNEQFF. The CDR3 DNA is TGTGCCAGCAGCTTGACCCCCGGGACCATCTACAATGAGCAGTTCTTC.